This is a list of T cell receptor beta chains from one sample in a study of technical replicates of blood from a few donors. The protocol was immunoSEQ multiplex PCR, while the TCRdb copy is restricted to in-frame clones and leaves out a portion. The sample shows approximately 100,000 clones, almost 96% of them seen only once. The sample comprised T cells isolated from PBMCs. All receptors derive from a human donor in good health. CDR3s include the opening cysteine and the closing phenylalanine or tryptophan. D genes are given only for firm matches.

CDR3aa: CASSLFLPHEQFF
CDR3nt: TGTGCCAGCAGCTTGTTCCTCCCCCATGAGCAGTTCTTC
v_gene: TRBV5-4
j_gene: TRBJ2-1
d_gene: NA

CDR3aa: CASSAYLGQTSYEQYF
CDR3nt: TGTGCCAGCAGTGCCTACCTGGGACAGACCTCCTACGAGCAGTACTTC
v_gene: TRBV28
j_gene: TRBJ2-7
d_gene: TRBD1

CDR3aa: CASGGSSDTQYF
CDR3nt: TGCGCCAGCGGGGGGAGCAGCGATACGCAGTATTTT
v_gene: TRBV10-1
j_gene: TRBJ2-3
d_gene: NA

CDR3aa: CASQPRGVYGYTF
CDR3nt: TGTGCCAGCCAGCCACGGGGGGTCTATGGCTACACCTTC
v_gene: TRBV6-1
j_gene: TRBJ1-2
d_gene: NA

CDR3aa: CASSLAGTVEAFF
CDR3nt: TGCGCCAGCAGCTTGGCCGGGACAGTTGAAGCTTTCTTT
v_gene: TRBV5-1
j_gene: TRBJ1-1
d_gene: TRBD1

CDR3aa: CASRDETGPWTTEAFF
CDR3nt: TGTGCCAGCCGTGACGAGACAGGGCCTTGGACCACTGAAGCTTTCTTT
v_gene: TRBV6-1
j_gene: TRBJ1-1
d_gene: TRBD1

CDR3aa: CASSPGRLETQYF
CDR3nt: TGTGCCAGCTCACCTGGCAGGCTGGAGACCCAGTACTTC
v_gene: TRBV18
j_gene: TRBJ2-5
d_gene: NA

CDR3aa: CATFWDRGTPHEQYF
CDR3nt: TGTGCCACCTTTTGGGACAGGGGAACGCCGCACGAGCAGTACTTC
v_gene: TRBV6-1
j_gene: TRBJ2-7
d_gene: TRBD1

CDR3aa: CASSVAGGKTEGYTF
CDR3nt: TGTGCCAGCAGCGTAGCTGGAGGGAAAACAGAGGGCTACACCTTC
v_gene: TRBV9
j_gene: TRBJ1-2
d_gene: NA

CDR3aa: CASSLSSGPPQETQYF
CDR3nt: TGTGCCAGCAGCTTAAGTTCAGGGCCCCCGCAAGAGACCCAGTACTTC
v_gene: TRBV7-3
j_gene: TRBJ2-5
d_gene: NA

CDR3aa: CASSLAPGRGYTF
CDR3nt: TGTGCCAGCAGCTTAGCGCCAGGAAGAGGCTACACCTTC
v_gene: TRBV7-9
j_gene: TRBJ1-2
d_gene: NA

CDR3aa: CASSEFRGGTDTQYF
CDR3nt: TGTGCCAGCAGTGAATTTAGGGGGGGTACAGATACGCAGTATTTT
v_gene: TRBV6-1
j_gene: TRBJ2-3
d_gene: NA

CDR3aa: CASSSYRLVYGNEQFF
CDR3nt: TGTGCCAGCAGCTCCTACAGACTAGTGTACGGCAATGAGCAGTTCTTC
v_gene: TRBV11-2
j_gene: TRBJ2-1
d_gene: NA

CDR3aa: CASSLERGRGGLEQYF
CDR3nt: TGTGCCAGCAGCTTAGAACGTGGGAGGGGAGGTCTCGAGCAGTACTTC
v_gene: TRBV7-9
j_gene: TRBJ2-7
d_gene: TRBD2

CDR3aa: CASSLLQGGAEAFF
CDR3nt: TGTGCCAGCAGCTTGTTGCAGGGTGGAGCTGAAGCTTTCTTT
v_gene: TRBV5-6
j_gene: TRBJ1-1
d_gene: NA

CDR3aa: CSVMGQGEVYNEQFF
CDR3nt: TGCAGCGTTATGGGACAGGGTGAGGTATACAATGAGCAGTTCTTC
v_gene: TRBV29-1
j_gene: TRBJ2-1
d_gene: TRBD1

CDR3aa: CASSLVWVSNQPQHF
CDR3nt: TGTGCCAGCAGCCTAGTGTGGGTTTCCAATCAGCCCCAGCATTTT
v_gene: TRBV5-8
j_gene: TRBJ1-5
d_gene: NA

CDR3aa: CASSGWDSQNTEAFF
CDR3nt: TGTGCCAGCAGCGGGTGGGACAGCCAGAACACTGAAGCTTTCTTT
v_gene: TRBV7-8
j_gene: TRBJ1-1
d_gene: TRBD1

CDR3aa: CASRTESVHYGYTF
CDR3nt: TGTGCCAGCAGAACTGAGAGTGTTCACTATGGCTACACCTTC
v_gene: TRBV7-9
j_gene: TRBJ1-2
d_gene: NA

CDR3aa: CASSLVSGEQETQYF
CDR3nt: TGCGCCAGCAGCTTGGTGTCAGGGGAACAAGAGACCCAGTACTTC
v_gene: TRBV5-1
j_gene: TRBJ2-5
d_gene: NA

CDR3aa: CASRQQGARGYTF
CDR3nt: TGTGCCAGCAGACAACAGGGGGCGCGTGGCTACACCTTC
v_gene: TRBV6-5
j_gene: TRBJ1-2
d_gene: TRBD1

CDR3aa: CASSQREGVGGYTF
CDR3nt: TGCGCCAGCAGCCAGCGAGAGGGGGTGGGGGGCTACACCTTC
v_gene: TRBV4-1
j_gene: TRBJ1-2
d_gene: NA

CDR3aa: CASSPRRGTGANVLTF
CDR3nt: TGTGCCAGCAGCCCCAGAAGGGGGACTGGGGCCAACGTCCTGACTTTC
v_gene: TRBV9
j_gene: TRBJ2-6
d_gene: NA